This is a list of T cell receptor beta chains from one sample in a study of CD8 T cells in ankylosing spondylitis. Via MiXCR, TCRdb re-called the 5' RACE reads, giving one row per CDR3 protein. This table holds 350,000 to 450,000 distinct CDR3 sequences, approximately 20% found once. Sequenced sample: blood, either unsorted or a sorted T cell fraction (not recorded which). These receptors all come from a male donor with ankylosing spondylitis or in good health (not recorded which). The CDR3 runs from the conserved cysteine through the conserved F or W. D genes are given only for firm matches. The size entry is marked missing in some rows and otherwise reads once, few, many or a size class.

cdr3_nt | cdr3_aa | d_call | clone_size | j_call | v_call
TGTGCCAGCAGCTACACTAGCACCGGGGAGCTGTTTTTT | CASSYTSTGELFF | . | . | TRBJ2-2 | TRBV12-3/TRBV12-4
TGTGCCATCAGTTCGCTGGTGGGGCTTAGCTCCTACGAGCAGTACTTC | CAISSLVGLSSYEQYF | . | few | TRBJ2-7 | TRBV10-3
TGTGCCAGCAGTTTGGTTACCTTCCGCACAGAAACGCAGTATTTT | CASSLVTFRTETQYF | . | . | TRBJ2-3 | TRBV28
TGTGCCAGCAGCTGGGGGGGGGATACGCAGTATTTT | CASSWGGDTQYF | TRBD2 | . | TRBJ2-3 | TRBV13
TGTGCCAGCAGCCCCCGTGGGGGGGGGGGTCAGCCCCAGCATTTT | CASSPRGGGGQPQHF | . | few | TRBJ1-5 | TRBV7-3
TGCGCCAGCAGCCAAGATAGTTCAGGGTCTGGGGAGACCCAGTACTTC | CASSQDSSGSGETQYF | . | . | TRBJ2-5 | TRBV4-1
TGTGCCAGCAGCTTGTATGTAGCGGGGGGGCCGAGAAATGAGCAGTTCTTC | CASSLYVAGGPRNEQFF | TRBD2 | . | TRBJ2-1 | TRBV5-5
TGTGCCAGCAGCAGGATAGTTGTGAACACTGAAGCTTTCTTT | CASSRIVVNTEAFF | . | . | TRBJ1-1 | TRBV7-8
TGCAGCGTCGAAGCAGGGGAAGGGAACACTGAAGCTTTCTTT | CSVEAGEGNTEAFF | . | . | TRBJ1-1 | TRBV29-1
TGTGCCAGCAGTGAACCTAGCGCTTCCTACAATGAGCAGTTCTTC | CASSEPSASYNEQFF | . | few | TRBJ2-1 | TRBV2
TGTGCCAGCAGCGCCACGGGACTACAAGAGACCCAGTACTTC | CASSATGLQETQYF | TRBD2 | . | TRBJ2-5 | TRBV9
TGTGCCAGCAGCGTAGCAGGGGTAGGCGATACGCAGTATTTT | CASSVAGVGDTQYF | . | . | TRBJ2-3 | TRBV9
TGTGCCAGCAGTCAAGACAGGCTAAGCACAGATACGCAGTATTTT | CASSQDRLSTDTQYF | . | . | TRBJ2-3 | TRBV2
TGTGCCAGCAGCTTGATCGGGACCAACACAGATACGCAGTATTTT | CASSLIGTNTDTQYF | . | . | TRBJ2-3 | TRBV5-6
TGTGCCAGCAGCTTGGTCCGAGAGGATAACTATGGCTACACCTTC | CASSLVREDNYGYTF | . | . | TRBJ1-2 | TRBV5-5
TGTGCCAGCACCCTGGGGACGGGACTCGGCGAGCAGTACTTC | CASTLGTGLGEQYF | . | . | TRBJ2-7 | TRBV7-9
TGTGCCAGCAGTGAACACCCGGGGGCCACCTACGAGCAGTACTTC | CASSEHPGATYEQYF | . | . | TRBJ2-7 | TRBV2
TGTGCCAGCAGGCCTAGCGGGGGTAGCACAGATACGCAGTATTTT | CASRPSGGSTDTQYF | TRBD2 | few | TRBJ2-3 | TRBV7-3
TGTGCCAGCAGCTTCTACCCCGACAGGTTTTTAAACAATGAGCAGTTCTTC | CASSFYPDRFLNNEQFF | . | few | TRBJ2-1 | TRBV7-9
TGTGCCTGGAGCGCCTCCCGGAGGGAGCAGTACTTC | CAWSASRREQYF | . | . | TRBJ2-7 | TRBV30
TGTGCCAGCAGCCGGACTAGCGGGGGACCGACAGATACGCAGTATTTT | CASSRTSGGPTDTQYF | TRBD2 | . | TRBJ2-3 | TRBV6-1
TGTGCCAGCACACCGGGACTAGCGCCCTACAATGAGCAGTTCTTC | CASTPGLAPYNEQFF | TRBD2 | . | TRBJ2-1 | TRBV2
TGTGCCAGCAGTCAGGGACTAGCGCCGCAAGAGACCCAGTACTTC | CASSQGLAPQETQYF | TRBD2 | few | TRBJ2-5 | TRBV27
TGTGCCAGCAGTTCCCCCCCCGCCGGGGAGCTGTTTTTT | CASSSPPAGELFF | . | few | TRBJ2-2 | TRBV27
TGTGCCAGCAGCCAGGAGTCGCTCACAGATACGCAGTATTTT | CASSQESLTDTQYF | . | . | TRBJ2-3 | TRBV3-1
TGTGCCAGCAGCCTCCCTCGAGTGGAGACCCAGTACTTC | CASSLPRVETQYF | . | few | TRBJ2-5 | TRBV7-9
TGTGCCAGCAGCTTATCCGAAGGTGGGGTTTTCATGAACACTGAAGCTTTCTTT | CASSLSEGGVFMNTEAFF | . | few | TRBJ1-1 | TRBV7-3
TGTGCCAGCTCACCAATGGACTCCGTCGGCCCAGATACGCAGTATTTT | CASSPMDSVGPDTQYF | . | few | TRBJ2-3 | TRBV18
TGCGCCAGCAGCTTGGGCGGGGTAAGCACAGATACGCAGTATTTT | CASSLGGVSTDTQYF | . | . | TRBJ2-3 | TRBV5-1
TGTGCCAGCAGCCCTTGGGCAGCGAACGCCGGGGAGCTGTTTTTT | CASSPWAANAGELFF | . | . | TRBJ2-2 | TRBV12-3/TRBV12-4
TGTGCCACCAGTGATCCCGGGACTAGCGGGGACTACAATGAGCAGTTCTTC | CATSDPGTSGDYNEQFF | TRBD2 | few | TRBJ2-1 | TRBV24-1
TGTGCCAGCAGTTTCGATCCCGGGACTCCCTCTTGCTTC | CASSFDPGTPSCF | . | . | TRBJ2-4 | TRBV12-3/TRBV12-4
TGTGCCAGCAGCCAAGATTGGAGTCCCGGAGATACGCAGTATTTT | CASSQDWSPGDTQYF | . | few | TRBJ2-3 | TRBV14
TGTGCCAGCAGTTTCCTGGGGGGATACGAGCAGTACTTC | CASSFLGGYEQYF | . | . | TRBJ2-7 | TRBV12-3/TRBV12-4
TGTGCCAGCTTCAACAGACTCGTCCCCAATGAGCAGTTCTTC | CASFNRLVPNEQFF | . | . | TRBJ2-1 | TRBV12-3/TRBV12-4
TGTGCCAGCAGGACAGGGGGCTGGGAGACCCAGTACTTC | CASRTGGWETQYF | TRBD1 | . | TRBJ2-5 | TRBV6-2/TRBV6-3
TGTGCCAGCAGCCGACTGGCGGGGGGGTACAATGAGCAGTTCTTC | CASSRLAGGYNEQFF | TRBD2 | . | TRBJ2-1 | TRBV12-3/TRBV12-4
TGTGCCAGCAGCTTAGACGAGACGCGGTTAACCCAAGAGACCCAGTACTTC | CASSLDETRLTQETQYF | . | . | TRBJ2-5 | TRBV7-8
TGTGCCAGCAGCAGGGGGCTTCGCGATGAGCAGTTCTTC | CASSRGLRDEQFF | TRBD1 | . | TRBJ2-1 | TRBV7-9
TGTGCCAGCAACCCGGCGGGGGTACCCTCCTACGAGCAGTACTTC | CASNPAGVPSYEQYF | TRBD2 | few | TRBJ2-7 | TRBV27
TGCAGCGTTCTACATGGACAGGGGGCCAGGAATGAGCAGTTCTTC | CSVLHGQGARNEQFF | TRBD1 | many | TRBJ2-1 | TRBV29-1
TGTGCCAGCAGTTTAGGGGCAGGGGGGATCTACGAGCAGTACTTC | CASSLGAGGIYEQYF | . | many | TRBJ2-7 | TRBV12-3/TRBV12-4
TGTGCCAGCGTTTTAGGCGGGGGGGCCCCCGGGGAGCTGTTTTTT | CASVLGGGAPGELFF | TRBD2 | once | TRBJ2-2 | TRBV12-3/TRBV12-4
TGTGCCAGCAGCTCCCTTCGACAGGGCGTGGAGTTTGGCTACACCTTC | CASSSLRQGVEFGYTF | TRBD1 | . | TRBJ1-2 | TRBV7-9
TGTGCCAGCAGCCAAGGGGGGTGGACGGAGTCACCCCTCCACTTT | CASSQGGWTESPLHF | . | few | TRBJ1-6 | TRBV4-2